These T cell receptor beta chains were read from a single sample in a study of monozygotic twins with cystic fibrosis. The data were produced by immunoSEQ multiplex PCR, yet TCRdb's version contains in-frame clones alone and is incomplete. The sample lists about 36,000 clones; 85% to 95% were seen once. The sample was blood. The source is a boy aged 2 to 9 with cystic fibrosis. CDR3s include the opening cysteine and the closing phenylalanine or tryptophan. Fields, in order: J gene, D gene, V gene, clone size, CDR3 DNA, CDR3 protein. D genes are given only for firm matches. Where a row states a size, it is once, few, many or the class of an expanded clone; other rows omit it.

TRBJ2-2	NA	TRBV7-9	NA	TGTGCCAGCAGCTTAACAAACCTCGAAGGGACCGGGGAGCTGTTTTTT	CASSLTNLEGTGELFF
TRBJ1-3	NA	TRBV7-9	NA	TGTGCCAGCAGCTTATCGGGGGCTGGAAACACCATATATTTT	CASSLSGAGNTIYF
TRBJ2-7	TRBD1	TRBV6-6	NA	TGTGCCAGCAGGTGGACAGGGACACTTGACGAGCAGTACTTC	CASRWTGTLDEQYF
TRBJ2-2	NA	TRBV13	NA	TGTGCCAGCAGCCCGACCCAGGGACAAGCGAACACCGGGGAGCTGTTTTTT	CASSPTQGQANTGELFF
TRBJ1-2	TRBD1	TRBV7-9	NA	TGTGCCAGCAGCGAGGTGGGACAGATGATCTTC	CASSEVGQMIF
TRBJ2-7	NA	TRBV6-5	NA	TGTGCCAGCAGTTACACCCTGGGGAGCGACGAGCAGTACTTC	CASSYTLGSDEQYF
TRBJ2-1	TRBD1	TRBV18	NA	TGTGCCAGCTCTCCACGACAGGGGGCTAGCCATGAGCAGTTCTTC	CASSPRQGASHEQFF
TRBJ2-7	NA	TRBV6-5	NA	TGTGCCAGCACCGTGGACCTTTACTACGAGCAGTACTTC	CASTVDLYYEQYF
TRBJ1-4	TRBD1	TRBV5-4	NA	TGTGCCAGCAGCTCCTGGACAGGAGATAATGAAAAACTGTTTTTT	CASSSWTGDNEKLFF
TRBJ2-7	TRBD1	TRBV4-1	NA	TGCGCCAGCAGCCAAGGGGGGACAGGGGGCTTCGAGCAGTACTTC	CASSQGGTGGFEQYF
TRBJ2-7	NA	TRBV4-2	NA	TGTGCCAGCAGCCAAGAAGGCTACGAGCAGTACTTC	CASSQEGYEQYF
TRBJ1-1	NA	TRBV10-2	NA	TGCGCCAGCAGTGAGTTGGACACTGAAGCTTTCTTT	CASSELDTEAFF
TRBJ1-6	NA	TRBV7-3	NA	TGTGCCAGCAGCTCCTCAGGGTATAATTCACCCCTCCACTTT	CASSSSGYNSPLHF
TRBJ1-1	TRBD1	TRBV4-1	NA	TGCGCCAGCAGCCAATCCGGACAGGGGGGCACTGAAGCTTTCTTT	CASSQSGQGGTEAFF
TRBJ2-7	NA	TRBV4-1	NA	TGCGCCAGCAGCCAAGATTCGAGCCCCCGCTACGAGCAGTACTTC	CASSQDSSPRYEQYF
TRBJ2-3	NA	TRBV11-2	NA	TGTGCCAGCAGCTTACCGAGCACAGATACGCAGTATTTT	CASSLPSTDTQYF
TRBJ1-6	NA	TRBV21-1	NA	TGTGCCAGCAGCAAAAAAGGTAGGATTCCACCCCTCCACTTT	CASSKKGRIPPLHF
TRBJ2-1	TRBD2	TRBV5-4	NA	TGTGCCAGCAGCCCTAGCGGGGGGGTGTACAATGAGCAGTTCTTC	CASSPSGGVYNEQFF
TRBJ2-1	TRBD1	TRBV28	NA	TGTGCCAGCAGCGGACAGGGGCCCAACAATGAGCAGTTCTTC	CASSGQGPNNEQFF
TRBJ2-7	NA	TRBV6-5	NA	TGTGCCAGCAGTTACTCGAAAAGCTACGAGCAGTACTTC	CASSYSKSYEQYF
TRBJ2-7	NA	TRBV6-6	NA	TGTGCCAGCAGTTACTCGATCTCTTCGGGAACTTCCAACTTC	CASSYSISSGTSNF
TRBJ2-5	NA	TRBV5-6	NA	TGTGCCAGCAGCTTGTTTAAAGAGACCCAGTACTTC	CASSLFKETQYF
TRBJ1-1	NA	TRBV10-2	few	TGCGCCAGCGGAACGACCCTCCTTAACACTGAAGCTTTCTTT	CASGTTLLNTEAFF
TRBJ2-7	NA	TRBV2	NA	TGTGCCAGCAACGAGGACACCTCGTACGAGCAGTACTTC	CASNEDTSYEQYF
TRBJ2-6	NA	TRBV19	once	TGTGCCAGTAGTATACTATGGGCCGATAGCTCTGGGGCCAACGTCCTGACTTTC	CASSILWADSSGANVLTF
TRBJ2-1	TRBD2	TRBV5-1	NA	TGCGCCAGCAGCTTGGAGGCAGCGGGGTCCTACAATGAGCAGTTCTTC	CASSLEAAGSYNEQFF
TRBJ2-7	NA	TRBV9	NA	TGTGCCAGCAGCGTAGCTGGGGAAGTGAGCTACGAGCAGTACTTC	CASSVAGEVSYEQYF
TRBJ2-3	TRBD1	TRBV5-4	NA	TGTGCCAGCAGCTTGGGAAGGGACAGCTTCACAGATACGCAGTATTTT	CASSLGRDSFTDTQYF
TRBJ2-2	NA	TRBV6-5	few	TGTGCCAGCAGTTTTGTTGGGGAGCTGTTTTTT	CASSFVGELFF
TRBJ1-1	NA	TRBV6-5	NA	TGTGCCAGCAGTTCTACGGGACTTCAAAGGGATACTGAAGCTTTCTTT	CASSSTGLQRDTEAFF
TRBJ2-3	NA	TRBV27	NA	TGTGCCAGCAGTTTAGGGTGGGGAGTCACAGATACGCAGTATTTT	CASSLGWGVTDTQYF
TRBJ1-4	TRBD1	TRBV5-1	NA	TGCGCCAGCGCCCAGGGGCAGGGGGATGAAAAACTGTTTTTT	CASAQGQGDEKLFF
TRBJ1-1	NA	TRBV6-1	NA	TGTGCCAGCAGTGACCGCGATACGAACACTGAAGCTTTCTTT	CASSDRDTNTEAFF
TRBJ1-6	NA	TRBV4-3	NA	TGCGCCAGCAGCCAAGATGACAACCCCTCGAATTCACCCCTCCACTTT	CASSQDDNPSNSPLHF
TRBJ1-1	NA	TRBV5-5	NA	TGTGCCAGCAGCCTGGTACGTGACCCGAACACTGAAGCTTTCTTT	CASSLVRDPNTEAFF
TRBJ2-1	TRBD1	TRBV9	NA	TGTGCCAGCAGCCCCCGGCTACGTTCCTCTGGGACAGGGAACAATGAGCAGTTCTTC	CASSPRLRSSGTGNNEQFF
TRBJ2-5	TRBD2	TRBV4-1	NA	TGCGCCAGCAGCCAACCCTACCTCCGGCTAGCGGGGGGGCCGTGGGAGACCCAGTACTTC	CASSQPYLRLAGGPWETQYF
TRBJ2-7	NA	TRBV7-7	NA	TGTGCTAGCAGCCCCGGGACGGACTCCTACGAGCAGTACTTC	CASSPGTDSYEQYF
TRBJ2-7	NA	TRBV15	few	TGTGCCACCAGCAGAGGAGGGGACGAGCAGTACTTC	CATSRGGDEQYF
TRBJ1-4	TRBD1	TRBV6-1	NA	TGTGCCAGCAGTGTGGACAGGGGAGTAAAACTGTTTTTT	CASSVDRGVKLFF
TRBJ2-7	TRBD1	TRBV4-1	NA	TGCGCCAGCAGCCAACCAACCTTGGGTCGGGACAGGGGGACGCACGAGCAGTACTTC	CASSQPTLGRDRGTHEQYF
TRBJ1-6	TRBD1	TRBV18	NA	TGTGCCAGCTCACCAACAGGGGCTGGGGTGCGTTCACCCCTCCACTTT	CASSPTGAGVRSPLHF
TRBJ1-2	NA	TRBV6-5	NA	TGTGCCAGCAACCACCCCCACGGCGATGGCTACACCTTC	CASNHPHGDGYTF
TRBJ1-4	NA	TRBV6-6	NA	TGTGCCAGCAGTTACTCCGGGGACATGGGTGAAAAACTGTTTTTT	CASSYSGDMGEKLFF
TRBJ2-7	NA	TRBV2	NA	TGTGCCAGCCGATCAGGGAGCGAGCAGTACTTC	CASRSGSEQYF
TRBJ1-4	NA	TRBV7-9	few	TGTGCCAGCAGCCCCAGCCTCGGTACTAATGAAAAACTGTTTTTT	CASSPSLGTNEKLFF